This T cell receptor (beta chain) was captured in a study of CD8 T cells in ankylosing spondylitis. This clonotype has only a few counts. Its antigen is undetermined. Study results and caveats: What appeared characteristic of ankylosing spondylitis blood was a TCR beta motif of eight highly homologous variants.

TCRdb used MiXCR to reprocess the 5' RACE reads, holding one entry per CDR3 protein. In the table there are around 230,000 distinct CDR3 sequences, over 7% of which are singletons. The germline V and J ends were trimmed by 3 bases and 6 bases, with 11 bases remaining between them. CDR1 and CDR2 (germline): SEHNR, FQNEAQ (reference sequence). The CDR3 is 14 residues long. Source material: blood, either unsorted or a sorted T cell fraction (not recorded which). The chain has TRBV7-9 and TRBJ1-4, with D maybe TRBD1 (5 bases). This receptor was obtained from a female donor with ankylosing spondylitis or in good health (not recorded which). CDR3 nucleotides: TGTGCCAGCAGCTTGGATGGAGGGGATGAAAAACTGTTTTTT. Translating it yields CASSLDGGDEKLFF.